This TCR beta chain is from a study of post-analysis software for immune sequencing data. Background on the study: There were relapsing-remitting, secondary progressive and progressive-relapsing multiple sclerosis among the disease courses included. Study-wide points: Patients used about five TRBV segments, including TRBV5-6, TRBV5-1 and TRBV20-1, more often than controls.

Incorporated into the TCR beta cDNA libraries were unique molecular identifiers, which served to reduce PCR and sequencing biases. Starting from approximately 1 to 10 million T cells, the study yielded roughly 0.5 million cDNA molecules. MiXCR, applied by TCRdb to the PCR reads, yields one record per CDR3 protein. The table has roughly 870,000 distinct CDR3 sequences, 53% seen once. This CDR3 has 15 residues. V was clipped by 0 bases and J by 7 bases, with 13 bases between them. The germline CDR1 and CDR2 sequences are SGHRS and YFSETQ. A remark on this clonotype: What it binds is not known.

This clonotype was sampled from a girl aged 5-17 years with multiple sclerosis. Sequencing was performed on blood. This sequence joins TRBV5-1 and TRBJ1-4; D remains ambiguous. The CDR3 reads CASSLEGSPSEKLFF. The CDR3 DNA reads as TGCGCCAGCAGCTTGGAAGGCAGCCCCAGTGAAAAACTGTTTTTT.